This TCR beta chain was captured in a study of blood T cell repertoires in COVID-19. Residents of about 25 US areas, aged about 18 to 100 years, made up the participants. Two negative PCRs, clearance, or symptom resolution characterized the recovered Cohort 3 donors. Trimming cost V 0 bases and J 4 bases, with 13 bases left between them. Germline V lookup: CDR1 SQVTM, CDR2 ANQGSEA. This CDR3 has 14 residues. Assay: immunoSEQ multiplex PCR; the TCRdb copy retains only in-frame clones and omits some. In the table there are approximately 440,000 clones, around 90% of which are singletons. Sequencing was carried out using PBMCs or T cells enriched from blood (not recorded which). V and J are TRBV29-1 and TRBJ2-7, with D tentatively TRBD2 (6 bases). This sequence was found in a young man who had recovered from COVID-19. The CDR3 reads CSVEDPLSGYEQYF. The CDR3 DNA reads as TGCAGCGTTGAAGATCCCCTTAGCGGATACGAGCAGTACTTC.